This TCR beta chain comes out of a study of a mutant IDH1 vaccine in newly diagnosed glioma. Study summary: Of treated patients, approximately 62% were men and about 38% women, averaging about 37 years. The earlier regimen, radiotherapy, temozolomide, or both, was most often both.

This clone was observed once. The antigen is not known. Time point noted: week 35, safety follow-up. The study gave 300 ug of mutant IDH1 20-mer peptide per vaccine dose, with topical imiquimod. Profiled with immunoSEQ multiplex PCR; TCRdb holds only in-frame clones, not every one. The repertoire holds about 56,000 clones, with approximately 87% as singletons. The V end lost 6 bases, the J end lost 4 bases, and 13 bases lay between the germline ends. CDR3 length equals 13 residues. CDR1 is MNHNY, CDR2 SVGAGI, per germline (reference sequence). Overall study results and limits: Immune responses induced by the vaccine were seen in less than 95% of patients, spanning multiple MHC alleles. Pseudoprogression appeared independent of alterations in top peripheral clonotypes.

The rearrangement joins TRBV6-6 to TRBJ2-7; the D is unclear. Sequencing was performed on PBMCs, taken from a glioma patient whose treatment included an IDH1 peptide vaccine. The clonotype comes from a man between 40 and 49 years old with glioma. The DNA of the CDR3 is TGTGCCAGCAGCCCAAGAACAAATTACGAGCAGTACTTC. Its translation is CASSPRTNYEQYF.